The entry that follows covers one T cell receptor beta chain sequence. Its antigen is as yet unknown. The source of the sample is a study of shared clonotypes between healthy human individuals. The CDR3 contains 15 residues. Germline CDR1 SEHNR, CDR2 FQNEAQ (reference sequence). Trimming removed 4 bases from V and 0 bases from J, with 10 bases in between. Original processing methods: ImmunoSEQ output lacked quality scores and full-length reads, limiting matched filtering. Profiled with immunoSEQ multiplex PCR; TCRdb holds only in-frame clones, not every one. D and trimming were read from the DNA, whereas the V and J calls and clone size are those reported in that table. The table has about 1.1 million clones, 75% to 80% seen once. The study's findings and limits: Sequencing depth was expected to affect clonotype sharing among donors.

The chain employs TRBV7-9 and TRBJ2-1; no clear D gene. What was sequenced was memory CD4+ T cells from PBMCs. Specified subset: CD45RA-negative fraction. The receptor was derived from a man between 18 and 29 years old in good health. Some clones in this sample may be carry-over from other donors' samples. CDR3 in amino acids: CASSSTGLSYNEQFF. Written as DNA, the CDR3 is TGTGCCAGCAGCTCTACCGGTCTCTCCTACAATGAGCAGTTCTTC.